Below are 9 T cell receptor beta chains sequenced from a single sample in a study of CD8+ T cells in alopecia areata. RNA extraction was followed by reverse transcription into cDNA, which acted as the sequencing template. This table comes from immunoSEQ multiplex PCR, and its TCRdb copy is limited to in-frame clones, with some not included. This sample has 180,000 or so clones, with less than 75% found just once. The specimen was CD8+ T cells sorted from blood, collected at week 0. These receptors all come from a human donor with alopecia areata.

The chain employs TRBV2 and TRBJ2-3, with D perhaps assigned TRBD1 or TRBD2 (5 bases each). The CDR3 has 13 residues. CDR1 is SNHLY, CDR2 FYNNEI, per germline. V lost 4 bases and J 5 bases, leaving 10 bases between the germline ends. CDR3 sequence reads: CASSAGARDTQYF. The CDR3 DNA follows: TGTGCCAGCAGTGCCGGGGCGAGAGATACGCAGTATTTT.

The J gene is TRBJ2-1, the V gene TRBV15, with no clear D. The ends were cut back, 0 bases at V and 8 bases at J, with 11 bases in the middle. This CDR3 comprises 14 residues. CDR1 is LNHNV and CDR2 is YYDKDF in the germline V gene (reference sequence). The CDR3 nucleotides read TGTGCCACCAGCAGAGATGGGAATAGGGATGAGCAGTTCTTC. Its translation: CATSRDGNRDEQFF.

The chain employs TRBV29-1 and TRBJ2-7; perhaps TRBD2 as D (5 bases). Trimming took 4 bases from V and 0 from J, leaving 7 bases between them. Germline V lookup: CDR1 SQVTM, CDR2 ANQGSEA. This CDR3 region has 12 residues. In DNA form, the CDR3 reads TGCAGCGTTGGGAGGAGCTCCTACGAGCAGTACTTC. Translation: CSVGRSSYEQYF.

This chain links TRBV7-8 with TRBJ2-7, with D perhaps matching TRBD2 (7 bases). The CDR3 runs to 16 residues. The V end was cut by 1 base, the J end by 6 bases, with 19 bases between. The germline CDR1 and CDR2 sequences are SGHVS and FQNEAQ. The CDR3 loop reads CASSLGRSGGRGEQYF. The CDR3 DNA sequence: TGTGCCAGCAGCTTAGGCCGCTCGGGGGGCCGCGGCGAGCAGTACTTC.

This chain links TRBV5-1 with TRBJ2-7; TRBD1 matches 8 bases. The CDR3 is 15 residues long. Per the germline V gene, CDR1 is SGHRS and CDR2 is YFSETQ. Trimming cost V 0 bases and J 4 bases; bases outside gene matches: 6. The CDR3 is CASSLAGQGGYEQYF. The CDR3, as DNA: TGCGCCAGCAGCTTGGCCGGACAGGGTGGGTACGAGCAGTACTTC. Variable domain in full (rest from reference TRBV5-1 and TRBJ2-7): KAGVTQTPRYLIKTRGQQVTLSCSPISGHRSVSWYQQTPGQGLQFLFEYFSETQRNKGNFPGRFSGRQFSNSRSEMNVSTLELGDSALYLCASSLAGQGGYEQYFGPGTRLTVT.

The table lists this clone with a count of one. CDR3 amino acids: CASSYHGYTF. The CDR3 DNA sequence: TGTGCCAGCAGCTATCACGGCTACACCTTC. This chain uses TRBV27 with TRBJ1-2, with D hard to call. The CDR3 extends over 10 amino acids. Germline-derived CDR1 and CDR2 are MNHEY and SMNVEV (reference sequence). V was trimmed by 6 bases and J by 8 bases, leaving 7 bases between them.

V gene TRBV12-5 combines with J gene TRBJ2-1; 7 bases line up with TRBD2. Germline lookup yields CDR1 LGHNT and CDR2 FRNRAP. The CDR3 has 11 amino acids. Trimming took 6 bases from V and 12 from J; bases not matched to a gene: 5. The chain's CDR3 is CASGAGLVQFF. The CDR3 region has the DNA TGTGCTAGTGGAGCGGGGCTGGTGCAGTTCTTC.

The chain uses TRBV27 and TRBJ1-5; maybe TRBD1 (6 bases). Germline V gives CDR1 MNHEY, CDR2 SMNVEV (reference sequence). V shed 5 bases and J shed 4 bases, with 18 bases lying between them. CDR3 length equals 16 residues. The CDR3: CASSPGTRGGNQPQHF. CDR3 in DNA: TGTGCCAGCAGTCCCGGGACACGGGGGGGAAATCAGCCCCAGCATTTT.

The chain has TRBV29-1 and TRBJ1-4; D unclear. Germline lookup yields CDR1 SQVTM and CDR2 ANQGSEA. CDR3 length equals 12 residues. Trimming removed 0 bases from V and 5 bases from J, with 4 bases in between. CDR3 residues: CSVEDSNEKLFF. CDR3 bases: TGCAGCGTTGAAGACAGCAATGAAAAACTGTTTTTT.